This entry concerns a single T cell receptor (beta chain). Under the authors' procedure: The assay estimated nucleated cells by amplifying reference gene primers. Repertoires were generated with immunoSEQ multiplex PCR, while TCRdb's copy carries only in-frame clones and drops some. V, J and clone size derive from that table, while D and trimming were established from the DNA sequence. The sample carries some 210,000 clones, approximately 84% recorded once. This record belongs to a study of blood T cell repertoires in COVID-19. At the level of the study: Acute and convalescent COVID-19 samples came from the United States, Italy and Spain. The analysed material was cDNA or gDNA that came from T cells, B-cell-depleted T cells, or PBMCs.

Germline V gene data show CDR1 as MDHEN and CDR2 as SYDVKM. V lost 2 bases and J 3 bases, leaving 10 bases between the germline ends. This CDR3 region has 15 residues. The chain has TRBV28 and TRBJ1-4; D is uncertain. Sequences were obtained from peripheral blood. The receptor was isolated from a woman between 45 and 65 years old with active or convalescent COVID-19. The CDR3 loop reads CASSLPRRANEKLFF. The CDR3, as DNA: TGTGCCAGCAGTTTACCCAGGCGGGCTAATGAAAAACTGTTTTTT.